This TCR beta chain was obtained from a study of preoperative IRX-2 immunotherapy in early breast cancer. Documented treatment: preoperative locoregional IRX-2 cytokine immunotherapy. Samples came from a phase Ib trial of preoperative locoregional IRX-2 cytokine immunotherapy. V gave up 7 bases and J gave up 9 bases; unmatched junction bases: 12. CDR3 length: 15 residues. Germline values: CDR1 MDHEN, CDR2 SYDVKM. Profiled with immunoSEQ multiplex PCR; TCRdb holds only in-frame clones, not every one. The data hold roughly 730 clones, with approximately 80% observed a single time. The starting material was tumor tissue, obtained after IRX-2 immunotherapy. The receptor comes from a human donor with breast cancer. The rearrangement links TRBV28 to TRBJ1-6; the match to TRBD1 covers 7 bases. CDR3 sequence reads: CASTHRRGTSSPLHF. Here the CDR3 DNA reads TGTGCCAGCACACACCGCAGGGGGACGAGTTCACCCCTCCACTTT.